Sequencing of this T cell receptor beta chain was carried out in a study of blood T cell repertoires in COVID-19. Overall study: Some COVID-19 samples were acute and others convalescent; all came from the United States, Italy and Spain. Nucleic acid was either cDNA or gDNA, and it came from T cells, B-cell-depleted T cells, or PBMCs.

In the original processing: Quantification of nucleated cells was approximated via reference gene primer amplification. Clones were read by immunoSEQ multiplex PCR, and TCRdb kept only the in-frame ones, dropping some. V and J calls and clone size come straight from that table; D and trimming were deduced from the DNA. The sample consists of approximately 220,000 clones, approximately 81% of them appearing once. The germline V and J ends were trimmed by 7 bases and 1 base, with 16 bases remaining between them. Germline CDR1 LNHDA, CDR2 SQIVND (reference sequence). The CDR3 is 15 residues long. The sequence was collected from a woman over 75 with acute or convalescent COVID-19. Source material: peripheral blood. The chain links TRBV19 to TRBJ1-1; a possible D gene is TRBD1 (6 bases). CDR3 in DNA: TGTGCCAGTAATAGGGGGATCGGCGGGAACACTGAAGCTTTCTTT. Protein: CASNRGIGGNTEAFF.